This T cell receptor (beta chain) was captured in a study of T-cell reconstitution after alpha-beta-depleted transplantation in children. Broader study findings: Several hundred expanded graft clones reportedly gave rise to the alpha-beta T cells present about two months after transplant. At day 60, the high TCRbeta diversity found in some patients originated from recipient T cells and thymic progenitors that had survived.

Notes on this clonotype: What it recognizes is unknown.

Preparing the TCRbeta library involved the use of unique molecular identifiers. TCRdb reprocessed the PCR reads with MiXCR, giving one entry per CDR3 protein. The sample has more than 500,000 distinct CDR3 sequences, about an eighth seen once. In germline, CDR1 is SGHRS, CDR2 YFSETQ. CDR3 length: 15 residues. Between the trimmed V and J ends, which lost 4 bases and 9 bases, there was a span of 20 bases. The TCR originated in a female patient aged 2-10 years who had a stem cell transplant for aplastic anemia, so the T cells may come from the graft donor. The chain has TRBV5-1 and TRBJ2-1, with TRBD2 as a possible D gene (5 bases). The specimen was PBMCs, mostly from graft donor cells, collected 180 days after TCRalphabeta/CD19-depleted stem cell transplant. Here the CDR3 reads CASSTVGQGSGEQFF. DNA for the CDR3: TGCGCCAGCAGCACGGTTGGGCAAGGGAGCGGTGAGCAGTTCTTC.